This TCR beta chain was recovered during a study of control samples from healthy donors and cancer patients (TCRdb year 2020). This clone occurred a few times. It has no known antigen specificity. Base qualities are not provided; no much larger clone lies one nucleotide away. Library creation used the immunoSEQ multiplex PCR assay. In its TCRdb copy, this immuneACCESS table keeps in-frame sequences only and misses some clones. Where compared with another copy, unresolved V genes explain less than half of these, and the others have no known cause. Recorded for this sample are 70,000 to 75,000 clones; about 90% of them occurred a single time. The top ten clonotypes cover over 3.5% of the sample. CDR3 length: 13 amino acids, cysteine to phenylalanine. Just the 39-base CDR3 DNA is kept, in frame starting at base 1. The junction carries 5 bases between V and J, which are trimmed by 3 bases and 0 bases respectively. Looking up the germline V gene (reference sequence) yields CDR1 LNHDA and CDR2 SQIVND.

The TCR was taken from a woman aged 50 to 60 in good health. What was sequenced was blood. The chain uses TRBV19 and TRBJ1-1, with no reliable assignment of the D segment. The DNA sequence follows: TGTGCCAGTAGTATTGTGGTGAACACTGAAGCTTTCTTT. The translation is CASSIVVNTEAFF.